What follows are 20 T cell receptor beta chains derived from one specimen sequenced in a study of CD8 T cells in ankylosing spondylitis. TCRdb independently ran MiXCR on the 5' RACE reads; one entry per CDR3 protein. The sample lists about 100,000 distinct CDR3 sequences, roughly 8% occurring once. The sample taken for sequencing was blood, either unsorted or a sorted T cell fraction (not recorded which). The receptor source for this set is a male donor with ankylosing spondylitis or in good health (not recorded which).

This clonotype has only a few counts. Since a much larger clone is just one base distant, this may be a read error. The V and J genes are TRBV28 and TRBJ2-7; 9 bases are shared with TRBD1. Germline CDR1 and CDR2: MDHEN and SYDVKM. J was trimmed by 5 bases and V by 2 bases; bases with no gene match: 16. The CDR3 covers 18 residues. The CDR3 region is CASSLELFGTGTTHEQYF. As DNA, the CDR3 is TGTGCCAGCAGTTTAGAGCTTTTTGGGACAGGGACTACCCACGAGCAGTACTTC.

This clonotype was observed at least ten times. This sequence joins TRBV12-3 or TRBV12-4 and TRBJ2-4; D gene ambiguous. The CDR3 extends over 14 amino acids. Trimming took 1 base from V and 1 from J, leaving 5 bases between them. As DNA, the CDR3 is TGTGCCAGCAGTTTAGGGTCTGCCAAAAACATTCAGTACTTC. Encoded protein: CASSLGSAKNIQYF.

This clonotype was detected ten times or more. V gene TRBV5-1 combines with J gene TRBJ2-7, with TRBD1 identical over 10 bases. J was trimmed by 7 bases and V by 8 bases; bases with no gene match: 15. CDR3 length: 15 amino acids. Germline V gene lookup returns CDR1 SGHRS and CDR2 YFSETQ. CDR3 amino acids: CASKLRDRGFFEQYF. DNA for the CDR3: TGCGCCAGTAAACTCCGGGACAGGGGTTTTTTTGAGCAGTACTTC.

The table lists this clonotype with many counts. V is TRBV20-1 and J is TRBJ2-7; D might be TRBD1 (7 bases). The germline V and J ends were trimmed by 2 bases and 2 bases, with 13 bases remaining between them. Germline lookup yields CDR1 DFQATT and CDR2 SNEGSKA (reference sequence). There are 14 residues in the CDR3. The DNA of the CDR3 is TGCAGTGCTAGAAATCCAGGGGGGCCCTACGAGCAGTACTTC. Translation: CSARNPGGPYEQYF.

This clonotype has at least ten counts. The chain has TRBV27 and TRBJ2-1; D is tentatively TRBD1 or TRBD2 (5 bases each). From germline, CDR1 is MNHEY and CDR2 SMNVEV (reference sequence). This CDR3 is 15 amino acids long. Trimming took 8 bases from V and 6 from J, leaving 20 bases between them. The CDR3 reads CASSSRGPWVNEQFF. In DNA, the CDR3 is TGTGCCAGCTCCTCTAGGGGACCCTGGGTCAATGAGCAGTTCTTC.

This clonotype was recorded at least ten times. The chain recombines TRBV4-3 with TRBJ1-6; D unresolved. CDR1 and CDR2 (germline): LGHNA, YSLEER. Trimming took 0 bases from V and 10 from J, leaving 13 bases between them. This CDR3 has 15 residues. The CDR3 nucleotides are TGCGCCAGCAGCCAAGATCTAGTAAACGGGTCACCCCTCCACTTT. Translated: CASSQDLVNGSPLHF.

This clonotype was counted at least ten times. The chain's CDR3 is CASSLAAGLAKNIQYF. As DNA, the CDR3 is TGCGCCAGCAGCTTGGCAGCGGGGCTAGCCAAAAACATTCAGTACTTC. This chain uses TRBV5-1 with TRBJ2-4, with 7 bases that match TRBD2. CDR3 length: 16 amino acids. Germline V CDR1 and CDR2: SGHRS, YFSETQ. The J segment lost 0 bases and the V segment lost 0 bases, leaving 3 bases of the junction unmatched.

This clonotype was counted between two and nine times. The chain joins TRBV19 to TRBJ1-6; no reliable D call. The CDR3 runs 13 residues. Looked up from germline, CDR1 is LNHDA and CDR2 is SQIVND (reference sequence). The V and J ends lost 5 bases and 13 bases respectively, with 15 bases between them. CDR3 amino acids: CASSFGISSPLHF. CDR3 in DNA: TGTGCCAGTAGTTTCGGGATTTCTTCCCCCCTCCACTTT.

In its sample, this clonotype was seen many times. CDR3 bases: TGTGCCAGCAGCTTACTAGCGGCAGGCTCCTACGAGCAGTACTTC. Amino acid sequence: CASSLLAAGSYEQYF. This rearrangement joins TRBV7-2 to TRBJ2-7; 7 bases map to TRBD2. J was trimmed by 0 bases and V by 2 bases; bases with no gene match: 4. The germline gives CDR1 SGHTA, CDR2 FQGNSA. This CDR3 comprises 15 residues.

This clonotype occurred many times. This chain joins TRBV4-2 and TRBJ2-1; 8 nucleotides line up with TRBD1. The CDR3 length is 16 residues. Looked up from germline, CDR1 is LGHNA and CDR2 is YNFKEQ. After removal of 4 bases from V and 2 bases from J, the junction contained 7 bases not matched to a gene. CDR3 in DNA: TGTGCCAGCAGCCTTGTCCCGGGACAGGCCTACAATGAGCAGTTCTTC. Its translation: CASSLVPGQAYNEQFF.

There are many counts of this clonotype. The chain has TRBV11-1 and TRBJ2-7; the match to TRBD2 covers 8 bases. This CDR3 spans 14 amino acids. Looked up from germline, CDR1 is SGHAT and CDR2 is FQDESV (reference sequence). With V trimmed by 4 bases and J by 1 base, 3 bases remained unmatched. The CDR3 loop is CASSSGLASYEQYF. CDR3 in DNA: TGTGCCAGCAGCTCCGGACTAGCTTCCTACGAGCAGTACTTC.

This clonotype has at least ten counts. This chain joins TRBV7-8 and TRBJ1-3; no reliable D call. The CDR3 runs to 15 residues. The germline V and J ends were trimmed by 6 bases and 0 bases, with 12 bases remaining between them. Germline values: CDR1 SGHVS, CDR2 FQNEAQ. The CDR3, as DNA: TGTGCCAGCAGGAGCGTGGACGGCTCTGGAAACACCATATATTTT. Residues: CASRSVDGSGNTIYF.

This clonotype was found many times. The rearrangement links TRBV29-1 to TRBJ2-7, with D unresolved. Per the germline V gene, CDR1 is SQVTM and CDR2 is ANQGSEA. This CDR3 contains 10 residues. V was pared by 3 bases and J by 2 bases, with 2 bases between. Here the CDR3 reads CSVEAYEQYF. In DNA, the CDR3 is TGCAGCGTTGAGGCCTACGAGCAGTACTTC.

The chain employs TRBV12-3 or TRBV12-4 and TRBJ1-6, with no clear D. CDR3 length: 17 amino acids. The V gene lost 4 bases and the J gene lost 0 bases, with 13 bases spanning the gap. Written as DNA, the CDR3 is TGTGCCAGCAGTTCCGGTCAACCGAGCTCCTATAATTCACCCCTCCACTTT. Protein sequence: CASSSGQPSSYNSPLHF.

Many counts were recorded for this clonotype. The chain carries TRBV4-1 and TRBJ1-2, with 7 bases matching TRBD1. The CDR3 length is 15 residues. Germline CDR1 is MGHRA and CDR2 is YSYEKL. V was clipped by 5 bases and J by 2 bases; unmatched bases: 8. CDR3 in amino acids: CASSTPGQRNYGYTF. The CDR3 coding sequence is TGCGCCAGCAGCACTCCGGGACAGAGAAACTATGGCTACACCTTC.

This clonotype has ten or more counts. The J gene is TRBJ2-7, the V gene TRBV25-1; 9 bases match TRBD1. The CDR3 spans 15 residues. The V gene's germline CDR1 is MGHDK and CDR2 SYGVNS. V lost 2 bases and J lost 2; bases outside the gene matches: 4. Here the CDR3 reads CASSEVDRGTYEQYF. The CDR3 DNA sequence: TGTGCCAGCAGTGAAGTGGACAGGGGTACCTACGAGCAGTACTTC.

The V and J genes are TRBV7-2 and TRBJ2-7; D is unresolved. The CDR3 has 11 residues. Germline-derived CDR1 and CDR2 are SGHTA and FQGNSA. The V end lost 1 base, the J end lost 10 bases, and 8 bases lay between the germline ends. In nucleotides, the CDR3 is TGTGCCAGCAGCTTAGGGGCCGCCCAGTACTTC. The encoded protein is CASSLGAAQYF.

This clonotype was recorded at least ten times. The genes are TRBV29-1 and TRBJ1-2; a possible D gene is TRBD1 (5 bases). CDR1 is SQVTM and CDR2 is ANQGSEA in the germline V gene. V shed 4 bases and J shed 2 bases, with 14 bases lying between them. The CDR3 length is 14 residues. In DNA form, the CDR3 reads TGCAGCGTTGTCTATGGGGCGGGGAACTATGGCTACACCTTC. Protein sequence: CSVVYGAGNYGYTF.

This sequence joins TRBV19 and TRBJ2-3, with D tentatively TRBD1 or TRBD2 (5 bases each). Germline V gene data show CDR1 as LNHDA and CDR2 as SQIVND (reference sequence). This CDR3 region has 15 residues. Trimming shortened V by 1 base and J by 4 bases, and 12 bases separated the two germline ends. The DNA for the CDR3 is TGTGCCAGTAGTATAGGGGAGTCAGGGCCAGATACGCAGTATTTT. As protein: CASSIGESGPDTQYF.

The genes are TRBV19 and TRBJ1-1; TRBD1 might be the D (5 bases). Germline V gene data show CDR1 as LNHDA and CDR2 as SQIVND (reference sequence). The CDR3 sequence is 15 residues long. Trimming removed 1 base from V and 0 bases from J, with 9 bases in between. The CDR3 nucleotides read TGTGCCAGTAGTATAGCGGGCAGGGTGAACACTGAAGCTTTCTTT. Protein product: CASSIAGRVNTEAFF.